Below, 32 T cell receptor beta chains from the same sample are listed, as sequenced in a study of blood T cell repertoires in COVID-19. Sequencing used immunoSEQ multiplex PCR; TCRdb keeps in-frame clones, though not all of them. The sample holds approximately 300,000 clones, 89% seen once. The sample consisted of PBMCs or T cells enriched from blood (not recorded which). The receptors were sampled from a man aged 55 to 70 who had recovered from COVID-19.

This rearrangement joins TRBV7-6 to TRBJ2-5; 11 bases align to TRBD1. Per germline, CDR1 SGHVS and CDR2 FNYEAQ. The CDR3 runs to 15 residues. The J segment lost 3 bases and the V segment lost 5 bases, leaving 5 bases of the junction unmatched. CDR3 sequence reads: CASSLPGQGEETQYF. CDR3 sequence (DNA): TGTGCCAGCAGCCTTCCGGGACAGGGGGAAGAGACCCAGTACTTC.

The CDR3 sequence: CASSPPRGLVHEQYF. Written as DNA, the CDR3 is TGTGCCAGCTCACCACCAAGGGGGCTAGTACACGAGCAGTACTTC. This chain uses TRBV18 with TRBJ2-7; 7 bases line up with TRBD1. Trimming cost V 0 bases and J 5 bases; bases outside gene matches: 7. Germline CDR1 and CDR2: KGHSH and LQKENI. This CDR3 contains 15 residues.

CDR3 in amino acids: CASIRTYQNTEAFF. CDR3 nucleotide sequence: TGTGCCAGCATTAGGACATACCAGAACACTGAAGCTTTCTTT. V and J are TRBV6-5 and TRBJ1-1; possible D gene TRBD1, 5 bases. This CDR3 spans 14 amino acids. Trimming removed 7 bases from V and 1 base from J, with 13 bases in between. Germline V gene sequence: CDR1 MNHEY, CDR2 SVGAGI.

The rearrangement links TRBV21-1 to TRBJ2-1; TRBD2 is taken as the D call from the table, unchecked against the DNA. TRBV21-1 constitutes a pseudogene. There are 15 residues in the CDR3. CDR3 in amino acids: CASSRGAGRGDEQFF. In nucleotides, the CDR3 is TGTGCCAGCAGTCGGGGAGCGGGAAGAGGCGATGAGCAGTTCTTC.

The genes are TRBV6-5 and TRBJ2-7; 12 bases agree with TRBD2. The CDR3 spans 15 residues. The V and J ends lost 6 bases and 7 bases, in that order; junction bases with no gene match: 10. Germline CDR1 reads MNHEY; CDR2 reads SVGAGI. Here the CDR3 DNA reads TGTGCCAGCAGCACCCGACTAGCGGGAGTTAAAGAGCAGTACTTC. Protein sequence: CASSTRLAGVKEQYF.

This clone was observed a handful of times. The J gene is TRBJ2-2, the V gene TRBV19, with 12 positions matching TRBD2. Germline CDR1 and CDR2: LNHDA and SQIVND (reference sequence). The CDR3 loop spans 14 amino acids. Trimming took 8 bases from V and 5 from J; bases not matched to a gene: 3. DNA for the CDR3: TGTGCCAGTCGGACTAGCGGGACGACCGGGGAGCTGTTTTTT. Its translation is CASRTSGTTGELFF.

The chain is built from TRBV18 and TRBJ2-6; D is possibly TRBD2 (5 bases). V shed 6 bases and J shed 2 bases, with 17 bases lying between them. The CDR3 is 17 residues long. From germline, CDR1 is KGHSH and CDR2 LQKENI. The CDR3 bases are TGTGCCAGCTCTCTCCCGATAGAGGGCGCTGGGGCCAACGTCCTGACTTTC. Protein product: CASSLPIEGAGANVLTF.

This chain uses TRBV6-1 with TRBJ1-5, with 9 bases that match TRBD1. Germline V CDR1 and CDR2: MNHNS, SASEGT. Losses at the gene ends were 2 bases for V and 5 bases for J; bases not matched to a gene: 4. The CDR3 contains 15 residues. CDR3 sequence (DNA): TGTGCCAGCAGTGAATCGGGACAGGGATATCAGCCCCAGCATTTT. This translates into CASSESGQGYQPQHF.

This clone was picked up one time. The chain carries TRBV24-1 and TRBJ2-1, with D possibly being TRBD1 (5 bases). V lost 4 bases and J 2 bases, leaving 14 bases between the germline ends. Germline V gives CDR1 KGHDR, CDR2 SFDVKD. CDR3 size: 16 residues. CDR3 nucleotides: TGTGCCACCAGTGACCATACAGGTACGGCCTACAATGAGCAGTTCTTC. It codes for CATSDHTGTAYNEQFF.

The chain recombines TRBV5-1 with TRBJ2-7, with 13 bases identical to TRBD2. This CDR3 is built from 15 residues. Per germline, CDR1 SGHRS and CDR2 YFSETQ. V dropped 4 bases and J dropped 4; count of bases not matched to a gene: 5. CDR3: CASSEGLAGPYEQYF. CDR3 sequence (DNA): TGCGCCAGCAGCGAGGGACTAGCGGGACCGTACGAGCAGTACTTC.

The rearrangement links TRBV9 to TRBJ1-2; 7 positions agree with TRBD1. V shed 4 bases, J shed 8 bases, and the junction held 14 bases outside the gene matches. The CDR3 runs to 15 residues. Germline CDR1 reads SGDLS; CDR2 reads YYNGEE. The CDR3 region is CASSSQGGWTRGYTF. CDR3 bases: TGTGCCAGCAGCAGTCAGGGGGGTTGGACGAGGGGCTACACCTTC. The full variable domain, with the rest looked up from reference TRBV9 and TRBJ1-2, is DSGVTQTPKHLITATGQRVTLRCSPRSGDLSVYWYQQSLDQGLQFLIQYYNGEERAKGNILERFSAQQFPDLHSELNLSSLELGDSALYFCASSSQGGWTRGYTFGSGTRLTVV.

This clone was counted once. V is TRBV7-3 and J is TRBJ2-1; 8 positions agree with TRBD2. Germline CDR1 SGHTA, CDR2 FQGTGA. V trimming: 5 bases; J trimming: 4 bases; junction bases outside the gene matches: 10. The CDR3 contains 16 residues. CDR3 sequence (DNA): TGTGCCAGCAGCGTAAATATAGCGGGACCATACAATGAGCAGTTCTTC. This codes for CASSVNIAGPYNEQFF.

The CDR3 DNA is TGTGCAAGTCGCTTAGCTTGGGACAGGAGAGGAACTGAAGCTTTCTTT. It specifies CASRLAWDRRGTEAFF. The chain carries TRBV12-2 and TRBJ1-1; the D call TRBD1 from the table was never checked on the DNA. TRBV12-2 is a listed pseudogene. This CDR3 has 16 residues.

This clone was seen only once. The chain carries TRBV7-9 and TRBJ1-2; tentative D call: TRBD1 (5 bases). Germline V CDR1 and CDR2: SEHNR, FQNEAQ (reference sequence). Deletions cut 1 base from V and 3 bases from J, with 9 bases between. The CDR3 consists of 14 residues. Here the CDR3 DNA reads TGTGCCAGCAGCTTAGGCGGGGCACACTATGGCTACACCTTC. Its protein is CASSLGGAHYGYTF.

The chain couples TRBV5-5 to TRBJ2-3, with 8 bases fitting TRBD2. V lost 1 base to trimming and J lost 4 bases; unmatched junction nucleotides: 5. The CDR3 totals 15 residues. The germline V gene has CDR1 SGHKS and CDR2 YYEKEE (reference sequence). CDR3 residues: CASSLILAESDTQYF. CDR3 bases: TGTGCCAGCAGCTTGATACTAGCGGAATCAGATACGCAGTATTTT.

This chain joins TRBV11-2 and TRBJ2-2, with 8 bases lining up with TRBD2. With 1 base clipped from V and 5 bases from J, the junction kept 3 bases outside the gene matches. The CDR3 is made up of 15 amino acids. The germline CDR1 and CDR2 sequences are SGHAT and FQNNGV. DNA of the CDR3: TGTGCCAGCAGCTTAGTTGCGGGAGGTACCGGGGAGCTGTTTTTT. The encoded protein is CASSLVAGGTGELFF. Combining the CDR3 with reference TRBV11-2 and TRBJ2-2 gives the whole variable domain EAGVAQSPRYKIIEKRQSVAFWCNPISGHATLYWYQQILGQGPKLLIQFQNNGVVDDSQLPKDRFSAERLKGVDSTLKIQPAKLEDSAVYLCASSLVAGGTGELFFGEGSRLTVL.

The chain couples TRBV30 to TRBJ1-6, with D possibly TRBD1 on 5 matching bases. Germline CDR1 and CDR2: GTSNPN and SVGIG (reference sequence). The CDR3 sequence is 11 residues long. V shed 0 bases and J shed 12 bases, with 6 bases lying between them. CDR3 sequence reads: CAWSVTGPLHF. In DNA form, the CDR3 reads TGTGCCTGGAGTGTAACAGGACCCCTCCACTTT.

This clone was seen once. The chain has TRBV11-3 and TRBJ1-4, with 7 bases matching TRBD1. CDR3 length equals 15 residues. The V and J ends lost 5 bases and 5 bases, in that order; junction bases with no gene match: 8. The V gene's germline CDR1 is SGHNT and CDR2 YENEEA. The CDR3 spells CASSMTGSGNEKLFF. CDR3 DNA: TGTGCCAGCAGCATGACAGGGAGCGGGAATGAAAAACTGTTTTTT.

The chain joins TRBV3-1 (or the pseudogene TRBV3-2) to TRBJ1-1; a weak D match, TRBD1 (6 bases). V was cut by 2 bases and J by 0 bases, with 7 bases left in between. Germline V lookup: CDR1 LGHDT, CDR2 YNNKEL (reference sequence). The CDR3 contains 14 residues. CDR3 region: CASSQTGLNTEAFF. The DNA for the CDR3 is TGTGCCAGCAGCCAAACAGGGCTGAACACTGAAGCTTTCTTT.

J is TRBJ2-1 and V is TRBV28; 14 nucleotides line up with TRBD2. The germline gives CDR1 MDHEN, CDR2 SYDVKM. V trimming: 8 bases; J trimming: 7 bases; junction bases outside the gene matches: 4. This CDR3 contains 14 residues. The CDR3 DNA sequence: TGTGCCAGCGCCGGGACTAGCGGGAGAAATGAGCAGTTCTTC. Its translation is CASAGTSGRNEQFF.

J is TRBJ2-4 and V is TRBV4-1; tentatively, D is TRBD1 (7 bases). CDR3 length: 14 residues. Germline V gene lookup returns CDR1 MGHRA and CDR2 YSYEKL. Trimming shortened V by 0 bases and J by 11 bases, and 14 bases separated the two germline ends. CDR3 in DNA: TGCGCCAGCAGCCAAGAAGACCAGGGGGGCTTTCAGTACTTC. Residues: CASSQEDQGGFQYF.

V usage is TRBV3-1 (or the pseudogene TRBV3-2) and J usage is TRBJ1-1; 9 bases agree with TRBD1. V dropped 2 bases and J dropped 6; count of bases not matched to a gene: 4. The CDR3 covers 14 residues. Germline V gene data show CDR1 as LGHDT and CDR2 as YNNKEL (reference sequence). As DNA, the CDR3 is TGTGCCAGCAGCCAACCGGGACAGGGACCTGAAGCTTTCTTT. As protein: CASSQPGQGPEAFF.

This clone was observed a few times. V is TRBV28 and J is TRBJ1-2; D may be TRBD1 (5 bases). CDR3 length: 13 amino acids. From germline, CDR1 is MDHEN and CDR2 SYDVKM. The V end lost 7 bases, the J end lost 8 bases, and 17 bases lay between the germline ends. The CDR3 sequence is CASTLWGREGYTF. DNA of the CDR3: TGTGCCAGCACACTGTGGGGGAGGGAAGGCTACACCTTC.

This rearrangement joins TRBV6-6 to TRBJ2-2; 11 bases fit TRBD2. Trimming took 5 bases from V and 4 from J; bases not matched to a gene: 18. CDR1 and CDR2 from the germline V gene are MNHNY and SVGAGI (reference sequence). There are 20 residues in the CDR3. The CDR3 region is CASSRPRSGRANIRTGELFF. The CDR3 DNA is TGTGCCAGCAGTCGACCCCGTAGCGGGAGGGCCAACATTCGCACCGGGGAGCTGTTTTTT.

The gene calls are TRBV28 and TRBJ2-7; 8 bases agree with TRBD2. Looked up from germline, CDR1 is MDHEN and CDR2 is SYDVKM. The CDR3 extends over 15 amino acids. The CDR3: CAITGGGRTDYEQYF. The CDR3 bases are TGTGCGATAACTGGGGGCGGGAGGACCGACTACGAGCAGTACTTC.

The CDR3 spells CASTIAGGRRETQYF. The CDR3 coding sequence is TGCGCCAGCACCATAGCGGGAGGTCGGAGGGAGACCCAGTACTTC. The rearrangement uses TRBV5-1 and TRBJ2-5; 10 nucleotides line up with TRBD2. From germline, CDR1 is SGHRS and CDR2 YFSETQ. The CDR3 is 15 amino acids. The ends lost 6 bases at V and 5 bases at J; junction bases unmatched: 10.

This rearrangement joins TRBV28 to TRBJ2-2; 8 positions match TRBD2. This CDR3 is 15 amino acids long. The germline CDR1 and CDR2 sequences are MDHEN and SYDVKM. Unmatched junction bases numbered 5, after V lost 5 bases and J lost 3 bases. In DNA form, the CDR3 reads TGTGCCAGCAGTCTCGGGGGGGCCTACACCGGGGAGCTGTTTTTT. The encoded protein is CASSLGGAYTGELFF.

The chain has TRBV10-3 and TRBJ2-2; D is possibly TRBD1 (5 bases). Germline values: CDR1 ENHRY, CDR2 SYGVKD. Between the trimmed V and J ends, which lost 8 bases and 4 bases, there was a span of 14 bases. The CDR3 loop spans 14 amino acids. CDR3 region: CAIGSQGPTGELFF. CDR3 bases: TGTGCCATCGGCTCGCAGGGCCCCACCGGGGAGCTGTTTTTT.

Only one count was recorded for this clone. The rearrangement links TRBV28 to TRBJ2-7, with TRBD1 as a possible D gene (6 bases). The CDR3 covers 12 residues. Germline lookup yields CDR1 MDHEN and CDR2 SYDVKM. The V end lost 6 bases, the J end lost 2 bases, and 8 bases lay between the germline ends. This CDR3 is CASRQGPYEQYF. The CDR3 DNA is TGTGCCAGCAGGCAGGGGCCCTACGAGCAGTACTTC.

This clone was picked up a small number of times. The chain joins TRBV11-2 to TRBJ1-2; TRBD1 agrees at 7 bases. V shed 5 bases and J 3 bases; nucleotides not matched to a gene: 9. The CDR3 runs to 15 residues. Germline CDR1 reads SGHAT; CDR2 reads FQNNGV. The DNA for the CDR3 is TGTGCCAGCAGCAATACCCCCGGGACAGACTATGGCTACACCTTC. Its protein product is CASSNTPGTDYGYTF.

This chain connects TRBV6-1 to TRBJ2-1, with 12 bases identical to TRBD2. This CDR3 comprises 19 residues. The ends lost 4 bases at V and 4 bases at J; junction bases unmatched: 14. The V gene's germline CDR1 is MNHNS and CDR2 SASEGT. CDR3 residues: CASSGRTSGILRLYNEQFF. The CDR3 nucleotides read TGTGCCAGCAGTGGTCGGACTAGCGGGATCCTACGTCTTTACAATGAGCAGTTCTTC.

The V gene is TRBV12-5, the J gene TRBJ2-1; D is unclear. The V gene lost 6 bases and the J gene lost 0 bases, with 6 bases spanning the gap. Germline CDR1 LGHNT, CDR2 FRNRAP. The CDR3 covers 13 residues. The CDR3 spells CASGLGSYNEQFF. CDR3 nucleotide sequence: TGTGCTAGTGGCCTCGGCTCCTACAATGAGCAGTTCTTC.